The 28 T cell receptor beta chains below were found in one sample sequenced in a study of technical replicates of blood from several donors. Method: immunoSEQ multiplex PCR; TCRdb's copy keeps in-frame clones and lacks some. The sample holds some 94,000 clones; about 95% are singletons and the top ten take 0.36%. Sequenced input: T cells isolated from PBMCs. The receptors shown here come from a human donor in good health.

This chain joins TRBV6-6 and TRBJ2-7; weak D call: TRBD1 (6 bases). Per germline, CDR1 MNHNY and CDR2 SVGAGI (reference sequence). This CDR3 is 14 amino acids long. V lost 7 bases and J 4 bases, leaving 17 bases between the germline ends. CDR3 in DNA: TGTGCCAGCACCCCAGGGGCCCTGGGTTACGAGCAGTACTTC. The encoded protein is CASTPGALGYEQYF.

A word on this clone: At one boundary the junction diverges from the germline segment, which might be a read error. The chain employs TRBV7-7 and TRBJ2-3; 9 positions match TRBD1. This CDR3 is built from 15 residues. The V gene's germline CDR1 is SSHAT and CDR2 FNYEAQ (reference sequence). The CDR3 protein is CASSPGTGTTDTQYF. CDR3 nucleotides: TGTGCTAGCAGCCCTGGGACAGGGACCACAGATACGCAGTATTTT.

The genes are TRBV7-9 and TRBJ2-1; the D is unclear. The germline CDR1 and CDR2 sequences are SEHNR and FQNEAQ (reference sequence). The CDR3 has 11 amino acids. V was clipped by 3 bases and J by 10 bases, with 7 bases between them. The DNA for the CDR3 is TGTGCCAGCAGCTTTAACAGCGAGCAGTTCTTC. This gives the protein CASSFNSEQFF.

J is TRBJ2-5 and V is TRBV5-4; TRBD2 matches at 7 bases. This CDR3 has 12 residues. The germline V gene encodes CDR1 SGHNT and CDR2 YYREEE (reference sequence). Trimming at V came to 3 bases and at J to 5 bases, leaving 1 base not matched to a gene. CDR3 amino acids: CASSWGGETQYF. CDR3 nucleotides: TGTGCCAGCAGCTGGGGAGGGGAGACCCAGTACTTC.

The chain employs TRBV9 and TRBJ2-7; 12 bases agree with TRBD2. After removal of 4 bases from V and 2 bases from J, the junction contained 7 bases not matched to a gene. The germline CDR1 and CDR2 sequences are SGDLS and YYNGEE. This CDR3 region has 16 residues. CDR3 nucleotides: TGTGCCAGCAGCCCAGGACGGACTAGCGGGACCTACGAGCAGTACTTC. Protein sequence: CASSPGRTSGTYEQYF.

The chain combines TRBV7-9 with TRBJ2-7; 8 bases are shared with TRBD2. This CDR3 region has 14 residues. Germline lookup yields CDR1 SEHNR and CDR2 FQNEAQ (reference sequence). The junction had 10 bases not matched to a gene; V was cut back by 5 bases and J by 7 bases. The CDR3 DNA follows: TGTGCCAGCAGCCCTAGCGGGTCCCAGGGGGAGCAGTACTTC. Protein: CASSPSGSQGEQYF.

V and J are TRBV6-1 and TRBJ2-7; 13 positions match TRBD2. Germline V lookup: CDR1 MNHNS, CDR2 SASEGT. The CDR3 contains 15 residues. The ends lost 7 bases at V and 4 bases at J; junction bases unmatched: 7. CDR3 coding DNA: TGTGCCAGCAACCTAGGGACTAGCGGGATTTACGAGCAGTACTTC. It encodes CASNLGTSGIYEQYF.

The J gene is TRBJ1-2, the V gene TRBV10-3; 7 nucleotides align to TRBD1. Trimming removed 7 bases from V and 6 bases from J; junction bases left unmatched: 11. Per the germline V gene, CDR1 is ENHRY and CDR2 is SYGVKD. The CDR3 is 14 residues long. The CDR3 protein is CAITATGLADGYTF. The CDR3 DNA is TGTGCCATCACCGCGACAGGGCTCGCGGATGGCTACACCTTC.

The rearrangement uses TRBV5-1 and TRBJ2-1; 8 positions agree with TRBD1. The germline CDR1 and CDR2 sequences are SGHRS and YFSETQ. With V trimmed by 0 bases and J by 8 bases, 10 bases remained unmatched. The CDR3 covers 16 residues. For the CDR3, the DNA is TGCGCCAGCAGCTTGGAATGGCCAGGGGGCAAGGATGAGCAGTTCTTC. Protein product: CASSLEWPGGKDEQFF.

The rearrangement joins TRBV9 to TRBJ2-7, with TRBD1 matching 8 bases. Unmatched junction bases numbered 6, after V lost 4 bases and J lost 3 bases. Germline values: CDR1 SGDLS, CDR2 YYNGEE. The CDR3 length is 14 residues. The CDR3 DNA reads TGTGCCAGCAGCACCCCCGGACAGGGCTACGAGCAGTACTTC. This gives the protein CASSTPGQGYEQYF.

The chain is built from TRBV19 and TRBJ2-6, with TRBD1 matching 9 bases. Losses at the gene ends were 8 bases for V and 0 bases for J; bases not matched to a gene: 11. This CDR3 comprises 18 residues. Looked up from germline, CDR1 is LNHDA and CDR2 is SQIVND (reference sequence). The CDR3 region is CASSAGTGRHSGANVLTF. CDR3 in DNA: TGTGCCAGTTCCGCCGGGACAGGGCGTCACTCTGGGGCCAACGTCCTGACTTTC. Full variable domain (outside the CDR3, taken from reference TRBV19 and TRBJ2-6): DGGITQSPKYLFRKEGQNVTLSCEQNLNHDAMYWYRQDPGQGLRLIYYSQIVNDFQKGDIAEGYSVSREKKESFPLTVTSAQKNPTAFYLCASSAGTGRHSGANVLTFGAGSRLTVL.

The V gene is TRBV29-1, the J gene TRBJ2-7, with 7 bases identical to TRBD1. The junction had 9 bases not matched to a gene; V was cut back by 7 bases and J by 3 bases. The CDR3 consists of 13 residues. CDR1 SQVTM and CDR2 ANQGSEA come from the germline V gene. CDR3 protein: CSGIDRDRYEQYF. The CDR3 DNA sequence: TGCAGCGGCATAGACAGGGACCGCTACGAGCAGTACTTC.

The rearrangement uses TRBV14 and TRBJ2-7, with a possible D match to TRBD2 (5 bases). Germline V CDR1 and CDR2: SGHDN, FVKESK. The germline V and J ends were trimmed by 3 bases and 3 bases, with 9 bases remaining between them. This CDR3 contains 13 residues. The CDR3 reads CASSHLASYEQYF. As DNA, the CDR3 is TGTGCCAGCAGCCACCTAGCCAGCTACGAGCAGTACTTC.

A remark on this clone: Other DNA sequences within the sample encode an identical CDR3. The rearrangement joins TRBV2 to TRBJ2-1, with unresolved D. V dropped 5 bases and J dropped 6 bases, with 5 bases sitting between them. CDR1 SNHLY and CDR2 FYNNEI come from the germline V gene. The CDR3 extends over 11 amino acids. CDR3 DNA: TGTGCCAGCAGTAGAGTCAATGAGCAGTTCTTC. Amino acids: CASSRVNEQFF.

The chain couples TRBV10-3 to TRBJ2-5, with 10 bases identical to TRBD2. The CDR3 extends over 14 amino acids. Trimming cost V 6 bases and J 2 bases; bases outside gene matches: 3. Germline lookup yields CDR1 ENHRY and CDR2 SYGVKD. CDR3 nucleotide sequence: TGTGCCATCAGCGGGACTAGCGCTCAAGAGACCCAGTACTTC. Amino acid sequence: CAISGTSAQETQYF.

This clone showed up just once. CDR3 residues: CASSVSGSFNEQFF. CDR3 DNA sequence: TGTGCCAGCAGCGTTAGCGGGAGTTTCAATGAGCAGTTCTTC. The V and J genes are TRBV7-3 and TRBJ2-1; TRBD2 matches 9 bases. The V and J ends lost 5 bases and 6 bases, in that order; junction bases with no gene match: 5. Per germline, CDR1 SGHTA and CDR2 FQGTGA. The CDR3 totals 14 residues.

The V call is TRBV28, the J call TRBJ1-1, with a weak D call TRBD1 (6 bases). V was clipped by 8 bases and J by 2 bases, with 15 bases between them. There are 14 residues in the CDR3. Germline V gene lookup returns CDR1 MDHEN and CDR2 SYDVKM. The CDR3 here is CASLLQGPNTEAFF. The DNA for the CDR3 is TGTGCCAGCCTATTACAGGGCCCAAACACTGAAGCTTTCTTT.

The J gene is TRBJ2-1, the V gene TRBV29-1; weak D call: TRBD2 (6 bases). The germline V gene has CDR1 SQVTM and CDR2 ANQGSEA. The V and J ends lost 1 base and 7 bases respectively, with 14 bases between them. This CDR3 is built from 14 residues. The chain's CDR3 is CSVEVGRGGNEQFF. The CDR3 region has the DNA TGCAGCGTTGAAGTCGGTAGAGGAGGGAATGAGCAGTTCTTC.

This chain connects TRBV21-1 to TRBJ1-4; the table gives TRBD1 as D, unverified against the DNA. TRBV21-1 is a documented pseudogene. The CDR3 covers 14 residues. The CDR3 DNA reads as TGTGCCAGCAGCGAACGGACAGGGTTCGGAAAACTGTTTTTT. It is translated as CASSERTGFGKLFF.

J is TRBJ1-2 and V is TRBV29-1; 7 positions match TRBD1. J was trimmed by 5 bases and V by 4 bases; bases with no gene match: 7. The CDR3 covers 13 residues. Per the germline V gene, CDR1 is SQVTM and CDR2 is ANQGSEA. This CDR3 is CSVGPGGWYGYTF. For the CDR3, the DNA is TGCAGCGTTGGTCCAGGGGGATGGTATGGCTACACCTTC.

The chain links TRBV9 to TRBJ1-5; TRBD1 is a possible D gene (6 bases). This CDR3 comprises 15 residues. CDR1 is SGDLS, CDR2 YYNGEE, per germline. The V end was cut by 4 bases, the J end by 3 bases, with 14 bases between. Here the CDR3 DNA reads TGTGCCAGCAGCCCCACCGGACAGCCCAATCAGCCCCAGCATTTT. Translated, it gives CASSPTGQPNQPQHF.

This rearrangement joins TRBV11-3 to TRBJ2-7; D gene uncertain. The CDR3 covers 15 residues. The germline V and J ends were trimmed by 4 bases and 1 base, with 14 bases remaining between them. Germline CDR1 SGHNT, CDR2 YENEEA. CDR3 residues: CASSSLATESYEQYF. In DNA form, the CDR3 reads TGTGCCAGCAGCTCCTTGGCAACAGAATCCTACGAGCAGTACTTC.

This sequence joins TRBV5-1 and TRBJ2-3, with 7 bases matching TRBD2. There are 16 residues in the CDR3. Trimming cost V 0 bases and J 3 bases; bases outside gene matches: 7. Germline lookup yields CDR1 SGHRS and CDR2 YFSETQ. CDR3 in amino acids: CASSLVSGRTTDTQYF. CDR3 nucleotides: TGCGCCAGCAGCTTGGTCTCCGGGAGGACGACAGATACGCAGTATTTT.

The chain has TRBV4-1 and TRBJ1-3; TRBD1 matches at 8 bases. The CDR3 spans 16 residues. Germline assignment: CDR1 MGHRA and CDR2 YSYEKL. With 6 bases clipped from V and 3 bases from J, the junction kept 10 bases outside the gene matches. The CDR3 DNA follows: TGCGCCAGCAGTTCCAGGACAGGGCGTAATGGAAACACCATATATTTT. Translation gives CASSSRTGRNGNTIYF.

This clone was detected only once. Relative to the germline gene, one junction end is altered; a read error may explain this. The chain recombines TRBV6-5 with TRBJ2-7, with 12 bases identical to TRBD2. Germline-derived CDR1 and CDR2 are MNHEY and SVGAGI. The CDR3 length is 13 residues. CDR3 DNA: TGTGCCAGCAGTCGCGGACTAGCGGGATTCTCACACTTC. Amino acid sequence: CASSRGLAGFSHF.

The chain links TRBV7-6 to TRBJ1-2, with 10 bases lining up with TRBD1. V lost 0 bases to trimming and J lost 10 bases; unmatched junction nucleotides: 11. CDR1 is SGHVS, CDR2 FNYEAQ, per germline. The CDR3 extends over 16 amino acids. The CDR3 sequence: CASSLALTETGGDYTF. The CDR3 DNA sequence: TGTGCCAGCAGCTTAGCTCTTACCGAGACAGGGGGCGACTACACCTTC.

The sample holds one count of this clone. V gene TRBV9 combines with J gene TRBJ2-1, with D possibly matching TRBD1 (5 bases). The CDR3 is 12 residues long. Germline-derived CDR1 and CDR2 are SGDLS and YYNGEE. The germline V and J ends were trimmed by 6 bases and 7 bases, with 11 bases remaining between them. In DNA form, the CDR3 reads TGTGCCAGCAAGGGGTATCGGAATGAGCAGTTCTTC. It codes for CASKGYRNEQFF.

The V call is TRBV5-8, the J call TRBJ2-2, with D uncertain. Per the germline V gene, CDR1 is SGHTS and CDR2 is YDEGEE. V was clipped by 1 base and J by 6 bases, with 7 bases between them. This CDR3 is 13 amino acids long. The DNA for the CDR3 is TGTGCCAGCAGCTTGAGGAGTTCCGGGGAGCTGTTTTTT. Protein sequence: CASSLRSSGELFF.